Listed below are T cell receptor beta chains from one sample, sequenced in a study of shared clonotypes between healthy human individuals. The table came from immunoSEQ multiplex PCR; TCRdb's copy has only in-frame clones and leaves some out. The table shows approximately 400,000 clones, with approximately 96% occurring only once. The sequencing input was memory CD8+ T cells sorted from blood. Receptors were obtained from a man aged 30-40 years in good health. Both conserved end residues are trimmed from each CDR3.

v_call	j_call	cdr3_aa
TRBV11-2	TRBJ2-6	ASSLVGQASSGANVLT
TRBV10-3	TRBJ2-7	AISDLPLQGGREQY
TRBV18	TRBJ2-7	ASSPPYEQY
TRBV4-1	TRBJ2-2	ASSQRDPGQLTGELF
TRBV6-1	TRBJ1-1	ASSEVLTAANTEAF
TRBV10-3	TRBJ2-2	AISEREAGELF
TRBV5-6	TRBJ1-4	ASSIRTGGVEKLF
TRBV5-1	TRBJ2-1	ASSLATGTGF
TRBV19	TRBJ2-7	ASSPVLSYEQY
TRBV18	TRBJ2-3	ASSGGRTDTQY
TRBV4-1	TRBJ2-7	ASSQVYQGSAGGEY
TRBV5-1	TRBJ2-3	ASSLGGAADTQY
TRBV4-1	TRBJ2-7	ASSQNRLAAYEQY
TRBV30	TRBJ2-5	AWSVNAGALRAQY
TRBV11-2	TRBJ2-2	ASSLERLASTGELF
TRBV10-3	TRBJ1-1	AIRGRTGDTEAF